This T cell receptor beta chain was found in a study of blood T cell repertoires in COVID-19. Study as a whole: Sites in the United States, Italy and Spain provided acute and convalescent COVID-19 samples. Sources were T cells, B-cell-depleted T cells, or PBMCs; the material itself was cDNA or gDNA.

Authors' processing steps: Scientists estimated how many nucleated cells there were by amplifying reference gene primers. Sequencing used immunoSEQ multiplex PCR; TCRdb keeps in-frame clones, though not all of them. V and J calls and clone size follow that table, whereas D and trimming were derived from the DNA. The table has approximately 220,000 clones, around 80% seen once. The trim removed 7 bases at V and 1 base at J, leaving 5 bases unmatched. The germline CDR1 and CDR2 sequences are MNHEY and SVGAGI. The CDR3 is 15 amino acids. Sequencing was carried out using peripheral blood. The V call is TRBV6-5, the J call TRBJ2-1; 9 positions match TRBD2. The receptor was isolated from a man aged 40-55 years with acute or convalescent COVID-19. CDR3 sequence (DNA): TGTGCCAGCATCGCGACTAGCGGATCCTACAATGAGCAGTTCTTC. It codes for CASIATSGSYNEQFF.